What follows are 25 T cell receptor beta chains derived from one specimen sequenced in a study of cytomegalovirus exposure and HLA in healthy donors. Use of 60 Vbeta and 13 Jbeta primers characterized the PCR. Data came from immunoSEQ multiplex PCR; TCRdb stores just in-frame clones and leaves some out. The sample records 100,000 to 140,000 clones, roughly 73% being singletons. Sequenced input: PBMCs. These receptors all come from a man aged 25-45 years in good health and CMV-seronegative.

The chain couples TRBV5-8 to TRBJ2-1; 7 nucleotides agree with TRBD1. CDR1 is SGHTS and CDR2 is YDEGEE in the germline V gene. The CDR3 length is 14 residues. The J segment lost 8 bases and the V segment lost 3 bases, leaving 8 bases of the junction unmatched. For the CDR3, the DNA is TGTGCCAGCAGCTGGAGGTCCGACAGGGATGAGCAGTTCTTC. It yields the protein CASSWRSDRDEQFF.

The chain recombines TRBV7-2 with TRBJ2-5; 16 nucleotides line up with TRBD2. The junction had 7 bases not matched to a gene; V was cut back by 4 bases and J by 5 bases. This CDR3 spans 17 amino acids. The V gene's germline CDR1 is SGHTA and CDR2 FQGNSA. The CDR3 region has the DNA TGTGCCAGCAGCTGGGGACTAGCGGGGGGGCTCAGGGAGACCCAGTACTTC. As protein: CASSWGLAGGLRETQYF.

CDR3 DNA sequence: TGTGCCAGCAGCCTAGCCGGCACAGATACGCAGTATTTT. As protein: CASSLAGTDTQYF. The genes are TRBV14 and TRBJ2-3; no firm D call. Germline CDR1 reads SGHDN; CDR2 reads FVKESK. The CDR3 extends over 13 amino acids. V gave up 4 bases and J gave up 1 base, with 6 bases separating them.

CDR3 amino acids: CASSRGDRGNQPQHF. CDR3 sequence (DNA): TGCGCCAGCAGCCGAGGGGACAGGGGTAATCAGCCCCAGCATTTT. This chain joins TRBV4-1 and TRBJ1-5; TRBD1 matches at 10 bases. This CDR3 is built from 15 residues. Looked up from germline, CDR1 is MGHRA and CDR2 is YSYEKL. Trimming cost V 4 bases and J 4 bases; bases outside gene matches: 4.

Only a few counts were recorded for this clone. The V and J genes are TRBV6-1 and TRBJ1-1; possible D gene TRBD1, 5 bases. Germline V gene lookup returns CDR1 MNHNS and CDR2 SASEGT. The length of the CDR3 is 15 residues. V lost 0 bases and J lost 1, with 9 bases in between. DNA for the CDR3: TGTGCCAGCAGTGAAGCCCTGGGGCGGAACACTGAAGCTTTCTTT. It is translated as CASSEALGRNTEAFF.

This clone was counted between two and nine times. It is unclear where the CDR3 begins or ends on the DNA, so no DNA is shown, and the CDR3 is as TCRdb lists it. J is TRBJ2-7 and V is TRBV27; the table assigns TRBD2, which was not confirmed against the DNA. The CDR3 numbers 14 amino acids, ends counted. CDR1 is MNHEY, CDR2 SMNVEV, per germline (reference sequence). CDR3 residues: CASSFGAGGSEQYF.

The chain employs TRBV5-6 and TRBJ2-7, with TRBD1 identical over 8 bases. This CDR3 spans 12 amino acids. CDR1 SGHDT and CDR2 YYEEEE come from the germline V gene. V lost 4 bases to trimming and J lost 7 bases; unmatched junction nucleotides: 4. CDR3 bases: TGTGCCAGCAGCAAGACAGGGGAGGAGCAGTACTTC. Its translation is CASSKTGEEQYF. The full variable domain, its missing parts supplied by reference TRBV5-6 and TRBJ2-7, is DAGVTQSPTHLIKTRGQQVTLRCSPKSGHDTVSWYQQALGQGPQFIFQYYEEEERQRGNFPDRFSGHQFPNYSSELNVNALLLGDSALYLCASSKTGEEQYFGPGTRLTVT.

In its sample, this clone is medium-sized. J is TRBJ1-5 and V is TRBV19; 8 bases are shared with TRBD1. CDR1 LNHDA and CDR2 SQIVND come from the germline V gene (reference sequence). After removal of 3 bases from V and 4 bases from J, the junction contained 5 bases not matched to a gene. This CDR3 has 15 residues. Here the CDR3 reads CASSISTGVNQPQHF. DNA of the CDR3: TGTGCCAGTAGTATCTCGACAGGGGTGAATCAGCCCCAGCATTTT. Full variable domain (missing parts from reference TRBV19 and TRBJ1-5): DGGITQSPKYLFRKEGQNVTLSCEQNLNHDAMYWYRQDPGQGLRLIYYSQIVNDFQKGDIAEGYSVSREKKESFPLTVTSAQKNPTAFYLCASSISTGVNQPQHFGDGTRLSIL.

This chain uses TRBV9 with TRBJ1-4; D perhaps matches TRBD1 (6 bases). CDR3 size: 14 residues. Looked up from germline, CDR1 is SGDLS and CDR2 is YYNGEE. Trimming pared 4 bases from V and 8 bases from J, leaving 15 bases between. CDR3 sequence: CASSRDRIGEKLFF. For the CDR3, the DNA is TGTGCCAGCAGCCGCGACAGGATCGGCGAAAAACTGTTTTTT.

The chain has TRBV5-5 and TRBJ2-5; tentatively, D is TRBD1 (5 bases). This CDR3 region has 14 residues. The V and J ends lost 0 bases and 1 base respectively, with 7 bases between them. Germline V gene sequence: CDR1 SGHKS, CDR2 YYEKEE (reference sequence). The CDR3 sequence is CASSLGDSQETQYF. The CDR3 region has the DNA TGTGCCAGCAGCTTGGGCGACAGCCAAGAGACCCAGTACTTC.

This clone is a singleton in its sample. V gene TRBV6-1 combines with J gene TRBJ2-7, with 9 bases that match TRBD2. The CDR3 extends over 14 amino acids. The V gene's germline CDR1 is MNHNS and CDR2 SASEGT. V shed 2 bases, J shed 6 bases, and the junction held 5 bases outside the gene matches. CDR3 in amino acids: CASSERGLAGEQYF. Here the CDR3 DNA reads TGTGCCAGCAGTGAAAGGGGACTAGCAGGCGAGCAGTACTTC.

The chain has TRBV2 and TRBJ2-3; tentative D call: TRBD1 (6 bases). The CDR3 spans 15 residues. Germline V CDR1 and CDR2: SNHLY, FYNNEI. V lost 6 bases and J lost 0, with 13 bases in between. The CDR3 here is CASSDRQASTDTQYF. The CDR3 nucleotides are TGTGCCAGCAGCGACAGACAGGCTAGCACAGATACGCAGTATTTT.

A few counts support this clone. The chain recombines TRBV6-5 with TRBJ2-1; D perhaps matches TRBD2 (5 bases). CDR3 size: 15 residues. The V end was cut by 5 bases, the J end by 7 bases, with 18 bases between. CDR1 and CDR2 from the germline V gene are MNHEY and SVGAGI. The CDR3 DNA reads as TGTGCCAGCAGTACTGTTTCGGGATTGAAAAATGAGCAGTTCTTC. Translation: CASSTVSGLKNEQFF.

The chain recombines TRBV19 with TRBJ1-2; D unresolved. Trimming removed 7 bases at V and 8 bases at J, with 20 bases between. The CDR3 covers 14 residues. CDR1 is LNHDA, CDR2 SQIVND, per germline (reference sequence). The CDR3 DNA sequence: TGTGCCAGTACCCCGAGACTGAGGATCGGAGGCTACACCTTC. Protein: CASTPRLRIGGYTF.

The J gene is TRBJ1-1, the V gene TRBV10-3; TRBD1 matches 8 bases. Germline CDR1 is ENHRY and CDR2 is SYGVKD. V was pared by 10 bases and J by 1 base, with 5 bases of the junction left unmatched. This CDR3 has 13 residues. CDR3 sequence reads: CATTQGANTEAFF. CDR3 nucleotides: TGTGCCACCACCCAGGGGGCGAACACTGAAGCTTTCTTT.

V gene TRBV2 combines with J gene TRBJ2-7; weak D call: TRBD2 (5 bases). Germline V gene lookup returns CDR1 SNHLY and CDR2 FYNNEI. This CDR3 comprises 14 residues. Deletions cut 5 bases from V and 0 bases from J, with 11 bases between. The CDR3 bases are TGTGCCAGCAGTATACTAGTCCTCTCCTACGAGCAGTACTTC. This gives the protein CASSILVLSYEQYF.

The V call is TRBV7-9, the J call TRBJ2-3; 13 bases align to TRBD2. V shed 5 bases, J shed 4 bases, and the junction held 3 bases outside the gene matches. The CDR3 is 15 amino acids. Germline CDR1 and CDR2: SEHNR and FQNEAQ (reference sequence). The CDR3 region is CASSQTSGRADTQYF. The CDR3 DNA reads TGTGCCAGCAGCCAAACTAGCGGGAGGGCAGATACGCAGTATTTT.

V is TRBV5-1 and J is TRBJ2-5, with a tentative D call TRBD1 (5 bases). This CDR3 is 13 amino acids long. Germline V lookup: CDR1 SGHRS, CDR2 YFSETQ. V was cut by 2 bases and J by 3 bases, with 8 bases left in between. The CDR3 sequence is CASSFSREETQYF. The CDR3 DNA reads TGCGCCAGCAGCTTTAGCAGGGAAGAGACCCAGTACTTC.

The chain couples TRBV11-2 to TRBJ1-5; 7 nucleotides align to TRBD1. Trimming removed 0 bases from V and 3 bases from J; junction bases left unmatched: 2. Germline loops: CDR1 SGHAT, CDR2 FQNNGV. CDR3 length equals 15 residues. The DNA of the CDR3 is TGTGCCAGCAGCTTAGATACAGGGGACAATCAGCCCCAGCATTTT. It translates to CASSLDTGDNQPQHF.

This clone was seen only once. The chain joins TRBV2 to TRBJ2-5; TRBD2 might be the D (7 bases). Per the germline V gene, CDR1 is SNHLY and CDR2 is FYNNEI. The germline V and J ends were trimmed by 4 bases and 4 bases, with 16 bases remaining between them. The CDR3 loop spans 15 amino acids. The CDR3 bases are TGTGCCAGCAGTGTTGCGGGGGCGCCGGGAGAGACCCAGTACTTC. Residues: CASSVAGAPGETQYF.

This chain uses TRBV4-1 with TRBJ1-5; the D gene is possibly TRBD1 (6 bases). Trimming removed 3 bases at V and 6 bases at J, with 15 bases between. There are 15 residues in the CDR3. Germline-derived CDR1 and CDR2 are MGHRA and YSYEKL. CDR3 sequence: CASSQGRGEGQPQHF. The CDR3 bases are TGCGCCAGCAGCCAGGGCAGGGGAGAGGGTCAGCCCCAGCATTTT.

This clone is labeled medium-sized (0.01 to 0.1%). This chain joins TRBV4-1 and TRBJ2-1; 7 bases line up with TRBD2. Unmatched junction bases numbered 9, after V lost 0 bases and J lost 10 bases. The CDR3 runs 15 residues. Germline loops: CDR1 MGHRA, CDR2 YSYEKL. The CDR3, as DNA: TGCGCCAGCAGCCAAGATGTGAGGGAGGGCCGAGAGCAGTTCTTC. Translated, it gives CASSQDVREGREQFF.

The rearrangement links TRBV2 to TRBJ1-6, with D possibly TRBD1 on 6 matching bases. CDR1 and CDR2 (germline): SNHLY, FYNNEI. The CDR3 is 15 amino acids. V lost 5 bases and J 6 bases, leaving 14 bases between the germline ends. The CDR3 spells CASSLDSTSNSPLHF. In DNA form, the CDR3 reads TGTGCCAGCAGTCTGGACAGTACTTCTAATTCACCCCTCCACTTT.

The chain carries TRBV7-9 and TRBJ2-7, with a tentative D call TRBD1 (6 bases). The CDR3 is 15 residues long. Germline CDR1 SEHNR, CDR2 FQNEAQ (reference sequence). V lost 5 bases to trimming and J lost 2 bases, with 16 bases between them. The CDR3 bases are TGTGCCAGCAGCCCAGGGGTGGGCGAGACCTACGAGCAGTACTTC. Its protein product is CASSPGVGETYEQYF.

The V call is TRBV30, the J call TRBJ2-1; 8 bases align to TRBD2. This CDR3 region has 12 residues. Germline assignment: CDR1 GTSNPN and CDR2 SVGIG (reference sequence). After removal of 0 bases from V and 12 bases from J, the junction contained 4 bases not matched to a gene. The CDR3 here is CAWSVTLAGQFF. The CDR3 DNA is TGTGCCTGGAGTGTAACGCTAGCGGGGCAGTTCTTC. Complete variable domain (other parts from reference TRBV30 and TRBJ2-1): SQTIHQWPATLVQPVGSPLSLECTVEGTSNPNLYWYRQAAGRGLQLLFYSVGIGQISSEVPQNLSASRPQDRQFILSSKKLLLSDSGFYLCAWSVTLAGQFFGPGTRLTVL.